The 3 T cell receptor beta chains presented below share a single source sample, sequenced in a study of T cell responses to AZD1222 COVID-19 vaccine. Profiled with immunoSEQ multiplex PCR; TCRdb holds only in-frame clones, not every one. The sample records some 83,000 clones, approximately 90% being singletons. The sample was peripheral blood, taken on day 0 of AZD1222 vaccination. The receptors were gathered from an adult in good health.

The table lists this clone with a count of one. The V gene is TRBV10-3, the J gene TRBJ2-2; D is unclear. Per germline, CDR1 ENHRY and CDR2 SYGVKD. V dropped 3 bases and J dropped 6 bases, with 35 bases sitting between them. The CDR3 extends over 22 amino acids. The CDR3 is CAISDPSAIEVTERARPGELFF. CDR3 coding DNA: TGTGCCATCAGTGACCCAAGCGCGATCGAGGTCACGGAACGAGCTAGGCCCGGGGAGCTGTTTTTT.

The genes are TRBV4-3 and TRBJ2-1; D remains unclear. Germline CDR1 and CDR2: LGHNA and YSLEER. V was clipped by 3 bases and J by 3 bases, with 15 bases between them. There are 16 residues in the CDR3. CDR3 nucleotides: TGCGCCAGCAGCCACAAAAGCGACTCACTCTACAATGAGCAGTTCTTC. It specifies CASSHKSDSLYNEQFF.

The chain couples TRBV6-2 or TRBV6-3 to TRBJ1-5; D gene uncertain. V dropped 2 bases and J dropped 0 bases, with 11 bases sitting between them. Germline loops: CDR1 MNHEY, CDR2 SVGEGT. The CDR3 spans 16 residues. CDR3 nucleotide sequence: TGTGCCAGCAGTTACCAGTACAGTTATAGCAATCAGCCCCAGCATTTT. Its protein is CASSYQYSYSNQPQHF.